The rows below give T cell receptor beta chains drawn from one sample of a study of CD8+CD57+ T cells in acquired aplastic anemia. TCRdb processed the reads anew with MiXCR; each CDR3 protein has one entry. The profile covers tens of thousands of distinct CDR3 sequences, with around 82% appearing a single time and approximately 22% taken by the ten largest. The sample comprised sorted CD4+, CD8+, or CD8+CD57+ T cells (not recorded which) from PBMCs. All receptors come from a human donor in good health, serving as a control. Each CDR3 is given with its conserved first and last residue. A D gene is named only where the DNA matches it firmly. Clone size appears in some rows only: once, few, many, or a class for an expanded clone.

J gene,V gene,clone size,D gene,CDR3 DNA,CDR3 protein
TRBJ1-2,TRBV2,-,-,TGTGCCAGCACGACGGCAGCTTATGGCTACACCTTC,CASTTAAYGYTF
TRBJ2-7,TRBV4-2,-,-,TGTGCCAGCAGCCAAGATCCCGCGGGTAAATACGAGCAGTACTTC,CASSQDPAGKYEQYF
TRBJ2-5,TRBV24-1,few,TRBD1,TGTGCCACCAGTGATTCTAGGGACAGTCACGAGACCCAGTACTTC,CATSDSRDSHETQYF
TRBJ1-2,TRBV6-1,-,-,TGTGCCAGCAGTGAAGGAGGACTTGGCTATGGCTACACCTTC,CASSEGGLGYGYTF
TRBJ1-4,TRBV24-1,-,-,TGTGCCACCATTGCACAGGGTTTTGGAACTAATGAAAAACTGTTTTTT,CATIAQGFGTNEKLFF
TRBJ1-1,TRBV30,-,-,TGTGCCTGGAGCGACCGGGGCACTGAAGCTTTCTTT,CAWSDRGTEAFF
TRBJ2-5,TRBV7-9,-,-,TGTGCCATTCAGGAGACCCAGTACTTC,CAIQETQYF
TRBJ2-2,TRBV10-1,few,-,TGCGCCAGCAGTGAGCGGGAGACCGGGGAGCTGTTTTTT,CASSERETGELFF
TRBJ1-2,TRBV2,-,-,TGTGCCAGCAGTGAATCCAGAGACTATGGCTACACCTTC,CASSESRDYGYTF
TRBJ2-1,TRBV20-1,-,TRBD1,TGCAGTCCGGACAGGACTTACAATGAGCAGTTCTTC,CSPDRTYNEQFF